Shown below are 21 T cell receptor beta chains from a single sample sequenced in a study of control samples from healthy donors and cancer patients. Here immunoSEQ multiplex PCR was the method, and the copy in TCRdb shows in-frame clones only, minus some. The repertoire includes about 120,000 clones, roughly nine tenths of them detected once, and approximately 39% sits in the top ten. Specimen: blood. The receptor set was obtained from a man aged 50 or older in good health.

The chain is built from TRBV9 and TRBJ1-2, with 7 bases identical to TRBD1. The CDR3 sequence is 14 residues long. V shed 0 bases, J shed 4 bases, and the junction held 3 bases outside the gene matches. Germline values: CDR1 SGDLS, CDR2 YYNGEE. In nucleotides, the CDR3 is TGTGCCAGCAGCGTAGCCAACAGGGGCTATGGCTACACCTTC. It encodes CASSVANRGYGYTF.

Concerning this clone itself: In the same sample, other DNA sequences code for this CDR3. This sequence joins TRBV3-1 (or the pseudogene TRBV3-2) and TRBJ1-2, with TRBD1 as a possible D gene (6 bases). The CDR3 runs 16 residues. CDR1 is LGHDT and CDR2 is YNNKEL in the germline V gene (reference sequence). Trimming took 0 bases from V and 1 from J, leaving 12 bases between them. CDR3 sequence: CASSQDGTGFNYGYTF. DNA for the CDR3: TGTGCCAGCAGCCAAGATGGAACAGGGTTTAACTATGGCTACACCTTC.

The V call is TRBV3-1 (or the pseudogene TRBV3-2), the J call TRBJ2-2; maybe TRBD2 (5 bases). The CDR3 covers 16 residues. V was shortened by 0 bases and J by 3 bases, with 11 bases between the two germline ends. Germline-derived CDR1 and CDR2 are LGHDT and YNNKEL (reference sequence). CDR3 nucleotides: TGTGCCAGCAGCCAAGATGGGTCTAGCCACACCGGGGAGCTGTTTTTT. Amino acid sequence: CASSQDGSSHTGELFF.

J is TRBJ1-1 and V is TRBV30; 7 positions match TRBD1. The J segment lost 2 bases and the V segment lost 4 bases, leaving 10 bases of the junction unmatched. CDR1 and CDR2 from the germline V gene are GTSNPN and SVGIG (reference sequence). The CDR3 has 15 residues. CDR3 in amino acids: CAWTPFGTVNTEAFF. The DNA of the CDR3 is TGTGCCTGGACCCCTTTCGGGACAGTTAACACTGAAGCTTTCTTT.

Written as DNA, the CDR3 is TGTGCCAGCGAGGACAGGGCCTCCTACAATGAGCAGTTCTTC. It is translated as CASEDRASYNEQFF. The chain links TRBV2 to TRBJ2-1; 8 bases are a match to TRBD1. Germline trimming cut 8 bases from V and 0 bases from J; bases unmatched to any gene: 3. CDR1 and CDR2 from the germline V gene are SNHLY and FYNNEI. CDR3 length equals 14 residues.

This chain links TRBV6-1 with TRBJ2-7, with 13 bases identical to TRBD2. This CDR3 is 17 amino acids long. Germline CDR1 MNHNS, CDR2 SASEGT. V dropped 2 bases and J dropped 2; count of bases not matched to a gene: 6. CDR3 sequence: CASSEIPGTSGAYEQYF. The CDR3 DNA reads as TGTGCCAGCAGTGAAATCCCAGGGACTAGCGGGGCCTACGAGCAGTACTTC.

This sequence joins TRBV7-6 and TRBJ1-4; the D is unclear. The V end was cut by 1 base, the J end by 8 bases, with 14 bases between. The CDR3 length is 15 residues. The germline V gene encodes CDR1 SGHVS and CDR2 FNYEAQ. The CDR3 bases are TGTGCCAGCAGCTTAGGCGGTCGGGGTAGAGAAAAACTGTTTTTT. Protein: CASSLGGRGREKLFF.

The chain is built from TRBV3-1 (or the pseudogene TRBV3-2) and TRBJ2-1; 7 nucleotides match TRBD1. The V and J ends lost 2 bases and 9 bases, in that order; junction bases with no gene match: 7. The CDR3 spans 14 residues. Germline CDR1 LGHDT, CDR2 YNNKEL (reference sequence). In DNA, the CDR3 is TGTGCCAGCAGCCAACTGGACAGGAGGAGTGAGCAGTTCTTC. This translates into CASSQLDRRSEQFF.

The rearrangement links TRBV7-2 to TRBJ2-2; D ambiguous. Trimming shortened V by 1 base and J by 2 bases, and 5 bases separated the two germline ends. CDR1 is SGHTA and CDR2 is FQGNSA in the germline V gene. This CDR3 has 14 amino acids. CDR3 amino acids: CASSLGTNTGELFF. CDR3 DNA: TGTGCCAGCAGCTTAGGCACAAACACCGGGGAGCTGTTTTTT. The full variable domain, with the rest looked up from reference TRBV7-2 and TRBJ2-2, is GAGVSQSPSNKVTEKGKDVELRCDPISGHTALYWYRQSLGQGLEFLIYFQGNSAPDKSGLPSDRFSAERTGGSVSTLTIQRTQQEDSAVYLCASSLGTNTGELFFGEGSRLTVL.

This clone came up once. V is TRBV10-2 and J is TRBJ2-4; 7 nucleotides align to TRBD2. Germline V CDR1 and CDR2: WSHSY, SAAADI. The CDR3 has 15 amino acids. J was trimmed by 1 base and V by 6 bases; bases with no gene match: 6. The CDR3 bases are TGCGCCAGCAGGGCTAGCGGCCGGGCCAAAAACATTCAGTACTTC. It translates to CASRASGRAKNIQYF.

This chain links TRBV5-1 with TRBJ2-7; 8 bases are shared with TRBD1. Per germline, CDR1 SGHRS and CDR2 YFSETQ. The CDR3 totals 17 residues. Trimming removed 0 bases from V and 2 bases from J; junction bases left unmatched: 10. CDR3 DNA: TGCGCCAGCAGCTTGGCCACAGGGGGTTCACCCGCCTACGAGCAGTACTTC. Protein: CASSLATGGSPAYEQYF.

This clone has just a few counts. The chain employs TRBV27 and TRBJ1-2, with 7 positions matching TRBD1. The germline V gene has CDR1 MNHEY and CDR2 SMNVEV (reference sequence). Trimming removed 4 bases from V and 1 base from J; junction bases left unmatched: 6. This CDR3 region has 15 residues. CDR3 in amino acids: CASSSTGESNYGYTF. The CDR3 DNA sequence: TGTGCCAGCAGTTCAACAGGGGAGAGTAACTATGGCTACACCTTC.

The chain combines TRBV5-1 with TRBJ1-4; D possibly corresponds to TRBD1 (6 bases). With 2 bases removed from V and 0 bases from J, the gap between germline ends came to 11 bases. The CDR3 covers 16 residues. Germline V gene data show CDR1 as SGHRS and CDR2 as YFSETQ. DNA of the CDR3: TGCGCCAGCAGCTTAACAGGGTCTGCAACTAATGAAAAACTGTTTTTT. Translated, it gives CASSLTGSATNEKLFF. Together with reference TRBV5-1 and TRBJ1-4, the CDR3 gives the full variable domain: KAGVTQTPRYLIKTRGQQVTLSCSPISGHRSVSWYQQTPGQGLQFLFEYFSETQRNKGNFPGRFSGRQFSNSRSEMNVSTLELGDSALYLCASSLTGSATNEKLFFGSGTQLSVL.

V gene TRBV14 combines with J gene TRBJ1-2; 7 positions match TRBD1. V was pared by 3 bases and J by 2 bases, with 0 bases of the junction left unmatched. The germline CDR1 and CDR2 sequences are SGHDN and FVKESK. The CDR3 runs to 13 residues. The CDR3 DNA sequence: TGTGCCAGCAGCCAGGACAGGAACTATGGCTACACCTTC. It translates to CASSQDRNYGYTF.

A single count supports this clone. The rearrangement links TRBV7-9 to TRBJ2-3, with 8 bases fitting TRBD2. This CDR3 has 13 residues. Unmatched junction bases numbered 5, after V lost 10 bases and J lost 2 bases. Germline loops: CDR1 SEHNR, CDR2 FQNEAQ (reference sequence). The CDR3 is CAIPTSATDTQYF. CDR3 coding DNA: TGTGCCATTCCGACTAGCGCCACAGATACGCAGTATTTT.

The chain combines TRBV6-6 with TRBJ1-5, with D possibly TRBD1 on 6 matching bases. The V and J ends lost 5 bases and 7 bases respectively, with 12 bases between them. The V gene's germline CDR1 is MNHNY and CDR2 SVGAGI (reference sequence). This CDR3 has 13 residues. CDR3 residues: CASSPGERQPQHF. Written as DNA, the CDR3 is TGTGCCAGCAGTCCAGGGGAAAGGCAGCCCCAGCATTTT.

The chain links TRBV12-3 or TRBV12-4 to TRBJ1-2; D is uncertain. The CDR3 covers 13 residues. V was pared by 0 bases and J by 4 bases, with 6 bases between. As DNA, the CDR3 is TGTGCCAGCAGTTTAGCAGGGCCCTATGGCTACACCTTC. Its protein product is CASSLAGPYGYTF.

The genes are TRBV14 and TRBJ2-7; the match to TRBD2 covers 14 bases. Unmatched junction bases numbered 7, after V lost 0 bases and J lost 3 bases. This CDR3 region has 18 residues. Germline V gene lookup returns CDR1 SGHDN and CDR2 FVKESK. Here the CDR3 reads CASSQDLGLAGGLYEQYF. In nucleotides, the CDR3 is TGTGCCAGCAGCCAAGATCTAGGACTAGCGGGGGGCCTCTACGAGCAGTACTTC.

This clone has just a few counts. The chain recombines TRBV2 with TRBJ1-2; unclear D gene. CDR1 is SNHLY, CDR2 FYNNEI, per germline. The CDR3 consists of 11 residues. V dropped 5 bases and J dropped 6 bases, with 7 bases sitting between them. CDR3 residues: CASSPRDGYTF. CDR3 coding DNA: TGTGCCAGCAGTCCGAGAGATGGCTACACCTTC. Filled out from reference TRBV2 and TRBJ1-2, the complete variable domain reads EPEVTQTPSHQVTQMGQEVILRCVPISNHLYFYWYRQILGQKVEFLVSFYNNEISEKSEIFDDQFSVERPDGSNFTLKIRSTKLEDSAMYFCASSPRDGYTFGSGTRLTVV.

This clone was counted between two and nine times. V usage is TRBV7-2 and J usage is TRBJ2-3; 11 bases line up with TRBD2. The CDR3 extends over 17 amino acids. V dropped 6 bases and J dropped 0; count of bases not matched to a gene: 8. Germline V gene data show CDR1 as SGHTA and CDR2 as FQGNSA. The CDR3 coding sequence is TGTGCCAGCAGTACTAGCGGGGGTTACGCTAGCACAGATACGCAGTATTTT. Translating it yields CASSTSGGYASTDTQYF.

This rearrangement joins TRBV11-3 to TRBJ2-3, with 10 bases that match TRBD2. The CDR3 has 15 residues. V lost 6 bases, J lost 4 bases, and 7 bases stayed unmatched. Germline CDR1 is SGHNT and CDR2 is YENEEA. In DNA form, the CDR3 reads TGTGCCAGCAGTCTGATAGCGGGGGGATCAGATACGCAGTATTTT. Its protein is CASSLIAGGSDTQYF.